This T cell receptor beta chain was found in a study of blood T cell repertoires in COVID-19. This clone has only one observation. This table comes from immunoSEQ multiplex PCR, and its TCRdb copy is limited to in-frame clones, with some not included. The repertoire holds hundreds of thousands of clones, with around 88% as singletons. The CDR3 length is 14 residues. Trimming removed 2 bases from V and 11 bases from J, with 18 bases in between. Per germline, CDR1 MDHEN and CDR2 SYDVKM. The TCR originated in a woman aged 25 to 39 with COVID-19, enrolled during active disease. The sample taken for sequencing was peripheral blood. This chain joins TRBV28 and TRBJ1-1, with D hard to call. CDR3 DNA: TGTGCCAGCAGTTTAGGAGCCGGGCGCGGGAAGGCTTTCTTT. Protein: CASSLGAGRGKAFF.